The 28 T cell receptor beta chains presented below share a single source sample, sequenced in a study of regulatory T cells in long-lasting Graves disease. According to the study, TCR beta libraries were built with iRepertoire HTBI primers and CDR3-region Arm-PCR. TCRdb passed the multiplex PCR reads through MiXCR, listing each CDR3 protein once. The data show approximately 560,000 distinct CDR3 sequences, around 15% seen once. As to time point: newly diagnosed GD, antithyroid drugs for less than 3 months. The TCR library was made from RNA extracted from PBMCs. The same data also went into a second study, on T cells in Graves' hyperthyroidism and ophthalmopathy.

The sequencing used peripheral blood mononuclear cells (PBMCs), collected at new diagnosis, from a patient treated with antithyroid drugs. Source of these receptors: a man between 18 and 35 years old with Graves disease.

This clonotype has at least ten counts. The J gene is TRBJ2-5, the V gene TRBV5-1; D unclear. Germline V CDR1 and CDR2: SGHRS, YFSETQ. V dropped 4 bases and J dropped 2 bases, with 15 bases sitting between them. CDR3 length: 15 amino acids. The CDR3 region is CASSPAVSVQETQYF. The CDR3 coding sequence is TGCGCCAGCAGCCCGGCGGTATCAGTTCAAGAGACCCAGTACTTC.

J is TRBJ2-1 and V is TRBV20-1; 9 bases agree with TRBD1. J was trimmed by 1 base and V by 6 bases; bases with no gene match: 7. Germline V gene lookup returns CDR1 DFQATT and CDR2 SNEGSKA (reference sequence). This CDR3 has 15 amino acids. CDR3 residues: CSAVTGTGSYNEQFF. The CDR3 DNA reads as TGCAGTGCCGTTACCGGGACAGGGTCCTACAATGAGCAGTTCTTC.

This clonotype was detected many times. The V gene is TRBV30, the J gene TRBJ2-1; tentatively, D is TRBD1 or TRBD2 (6 bases each). Germline CDR1 is GTSNPN and CDR2 is SVGIG (reference sequence). Trimming took 1 base from V and 10 from J, leaving 14 bases between them. CDR3 length equals 13 residues. This CDR3 reads CAWSGGASGEQFF. CDR3 nucleotide sequence: TGTGCCTGGAGTGGGGGGGCCTCTGGGGAGCAGTTCTTC.

The genes are TRBV3-1 and TRBJ1-4; D ambiguous. Germline V gene data show CDR1 as LGHDT and CDR2 as YNNKEL (reference sequence). The CDR3 length is 17 residues. Trimming took off 0 bases at V and 8 bases at J, with 19 bases between the two ends. The DNA for the CDR3 is TGTGCCAGCAGCCAAGAACCTACCCTGGGCCCTTGGGAAAAACTGTTTTTT. This codes for CASSQEPTLGPWEKLFF. Drawing the rest from reference TRBV3-1 and TRBJ1-4, the complete variable domain is DTAVSQTPKYLVTQMGNDKSIKCEQNLGHDTMYWYKQDSKKFLKIMFSYNNKELIINETVPNRFSPKSPDKAHLNLHINSLELGDSAVYFCASSQEPTLGPWEKLFFGSGTQLSVL.

The chain is built from TRBV24-1 and TRBJ2-1, with 8 bases matching TRBD1. From germline, CDR1 is KGHDR and CDR2 SFDVKD. The CDR3 is 17 amino acids. With 5 bases clipped from V and 4 bases from J, the junction kept 12 bases outside the gene matches. CDR3 nucleotide sequence: TGTGCCACCAGTGTTTTCCGCAGGGGGCTGTGGTACAATGAGCAGTTCTTC. Translating gives CATSVFRRGLWYNEQFF.

V and J are TRBV6-5 and TRBJ1-4, with D possibly being TRBD1 (5 bases). The germline V gene has CDR1 MNHEY and CDR2 SVGAGI. This CDR3 is built from 16 residues. V was pared by 1 base and J by 3 bases, with 12 bases between. CDR3 coding DNA: TGTGCCAGCAGTTACTGGCAGGGCGGGCCTAATGAAAAACTGTTTTTT. As protein: CASSYWQGGPNEKLFF.

This clonotype was recorded many times. The chain links TRBV28 to TRBJ2-2, with TRBD1 matching over 8 bases. Looked up from germline, CDR1 is MDHEN and CDR2 is SYDVKM. V lost 1 base to trimming and J lost 5 bases; unmatched junction nucleotides: 6. This CDR3 has 16 amino acids. The CDR3 DNA follows: TGTGCCAGCAGTTTATCAGGGACAGGCGATACCGGGGAGCTGTTTTTT. Translation gives CASSLSGTGDTGELFF.

This chain connects TRBV5-6 to TRBJ1-1, with TRBD1 matching over 7 bases. The germline V gene encodes CDR1 SGHDT and CDR2 YYEEEE. Germline trimming cut 1 base from V and 4 bases from J; bases unmatched to any gene: 13. CDR3 length: 17 residues. Here the CDR3 reads CASSLPKNRGTGTEAFF. For the CDR3, the DNA is TGTGCCAGCAGCTTGCCAAAGAACAGGGGAACGGGCACTGAAGCTTTCTTT.

The V and J genes are TRBV12-3 or TRBV12-4 and TRBJ2-1, with a possible D match to TRBD1 (6 bases). CDR3 length: 17 amino acids. The V gene lost 2 bases and the J gene lost 8 bases, with 22 bases spanning the gap. CDR3 sequence reads: CASSLFWGRGVVDEQFF. In nucleotides, the CDR3 is TGTGCCAGCAGTTTATTCTGGGGGCGAGGGGTTGTCGATGAGCAGTTCTTC.

This chain joins TRBV19 and TRBJ2-4; 8 bases are shared with TRBD1. The CDR3 totals 17 residues. Germline CDR1 and CDR2: LNHDA and SQIVND (reference sequence). V lost 5 bases and J lost 0; bases outside the gene matches: 9. CDR3 in amino acids: CASSRRDRGVAKNIQYF. CDR3 sequence (DNA): TGTGCCAGTAGTCGACGTGACAGGGGAGTAGCCAAAAACATTCAGTACTTC.

At least ten counts were recorded for this clonotype. This chain connects TRBV6-1 to TRBJ2-7, with 8 bases matching TRBD1. V dropped 0 bases and J dropped 9; count of bases not matched to a gene: 13. Germline lookup yields CDR1 MNHNS and CDR2 SASEGT. The CDR3 is 16 residues long. As DNA, the CDR3 is TGTGCCAGCAGTGAAGCAAGGACCCGGACAGGGAGTGGGCAGTACTTC. This codes for CASSEARTRTGSGQYF.

This rearrangement joins TRBV7-9 to TRBJ1-6; 8 bases match TRBD1. Trimming cost V 6 bases and J 9 bases; bases outside gene matches: 7. The length of the CDR3 is 14 residues. Germline V gene data show CDR1 as SEHNR and CDR2 as FQNEAQ (reference sequence). The DNA for the CDR3 is TGTGCCAGCAGAAAGGGACAGGATAGTTCACCCCTCCACTTT. It specifies CASRKGQDSSPLHF.

In this sample, this clonotype turned up a few times. V usage is TRBV29-1 and J usage is TRBJ2-3; D gene unclear. Between the trimmed V and J ends, which lost 4 bases and 1 base, there was a span of 9 bases. Germline-derived CDR1 and CDR2 are SQVTM and ANQGSEA. The CDR3 length is 13 residues. CDR3 in amino acids: CSVVSGGTDTQYF. The DNA of the CDR3 is TGCAGCGTTGTGTCTGGGGGCACAGATACGCAGTATTTT.

The chain is built from TRBV6-1 and TRBJ1-3, with a weak D call TRBD1 (6 bases). This CDR3 spans 13 amino acids. Germline CDR1 MNHNS, CDR2 SASEGT. The germline V and J ends were trimmed by 4 bases and 4 bases, with 8 bases remaining between them. CDR3 in amino acids: CASSGQAGNTIYF. The CDR3 nucleotides read TGTGCCAGCAGTGGACAGGCGGGAAACACCATATATTTT.

Ten or more counts support this clonotype. This sequence joins TRBV12-3 or TRBV12-4 and TRBJ1-5; TRBD1 matches at 8 bases. The CDR3 consists of 17 residues. V lost 1 base and J lost 1; bases outside the gene matches: 6. The chain's CDR3 is CASSLGTGGSSNQPQHF. Written as DNA, the CDR3 is TGTGCCAGCAGTTTAGGAACAGGGGGAAGCAGCAATCAGCCCCAGCATTTT.

This clonotype has just a few counts. The gene calls are TRBV4-1 and TRBJ2-5; weak D call: TRBD2 (6 bases). CDR3 size: 14 residues. Germline V gives CDR1 MGHRA, CDR2 YSYEKL. The V end was cut by 5 bases, the J end by 4 bases, with 14 bases between. Here the CDR3 reads CASSYRGRGETQYF. CDR3 sequence (DNA): TGCGCCAGCAGCTACCGCGGGCGGGGAGAGACCCAGTACTTC.

This clonotype has only a few counts. The V call is TRBV27, the J call TRBJ2-2, with D maybe TRBD1 (6 bases). CDR1 and CDR2 (germline): MNHEY, SMNVEV (reference sequence). Trimming left V 8 bases short and J 6 bases short, with 10 bases between. This CDR3 has 12 amino acids. This CDR3 is CASEGDAGELFF. The CDR3 coding sequence is TGTGCCAGCGAGGGGGACGCCGGGGAGCTGTTTTTT.

This clonotype was counted ten times or more. The chain couples TRBV7-9 to TRBJ1-1, with 7 bases lining up with TRBD1. Unmatched junction bases numbered 13, after V lost 5 bases and J lost 1 base. CDR3 length: 17 amino acids. Germline V lookup: CDR1 SEHNR, CDR2 FQNEAQ (reference sequence). CDR3 protein: CASSDMRTGNGNTEAFF. CDR3 DNA: TGTGCCAGCAGCGACATGAGGACAGGAAACGGGAACACTGAAGCTTTCTTT.

The V call is TRBV5-5, the J call TRBJ2-3; the D call may be TRBD1 or TRBD2 (5 bases each). Trimming cost V 2 bases and J 1 base, with 11 bases left between them. The V gene's germline CDR1 is SGHKS and CDR2 YYEKEE (reference sequence). The CDR3 loop spans 15 amino acids. The CDR3 nucleotides are TGTGCCAGCAGCTTCTCGGGGCTCGGCACAGATACGCAGTATTTT. It translates to CASSFSGLGTDTQYF. The entire variable domain, with the rest obtained from reference TRBV5-5 and TRBJ2-3, is as follows: DAGVTQSPTHLIKTRGQQVTLRCSPISGHKSVSWYQQVLGQGPQFIFQYYEKEERGRGNFPDRFSARQFPNYSSELNVNALLLGDSALYLCASSFSGLGTDTQYFGPGTRLTVL.

This clonotype was observed many times. The J gene is TRBJ2-1, the V gene TRBV11-3, with unresolved D. CDR1 and CDR2 from the germline V gene are SGHNT and YENEEA. V lost 5 bases and J 9 bases, leaving 17 bases between the germline ends. The CDR3 contains 14 residues. The CDR3 region has the DNA TGTGCCAGCAGCCTTGGTATCCGGTCCCCTGAGCAGTTCTTC. Amino acids: CASSLGIRSPEQFF.

In this sample, this clonotype turned up many times. The rearrangement joins TRBV7-2 to TRBJ1-1, with D hard to call. The V end was cut by 5 bases, the J end by 6 bases, with 10 bases between. This CDR3 region has 12 residues. Germline CDR1 and CDR2: SGHTA and FQGNSA. The CDR3 DNA reads as TGTGCCAGCAGCACCCGACGTGCTGAAGCTTTCTTT. Translated: CASSTRRAEAFF.

In its sample, this clonotype was seen many times. The rearrangement uses TRBV30 and TRBJ2-7; possible D gene TRBD1, 5 bases. V was shortened by 2 bases and J by 0 bases, with 8 bases between the two germline ends. Germline values: CDR1 GTSNPN, CDR2 SVGIG (reference sequence). The CDR3 consists of 13 residues. CDR3 loop: CAWSPGRSYEQYF. The DNA of the CDR3 is TGTGCCTGGAGTCCAGGGCGCTCCTACGAGCAGTACTTC. The full variable domain, rest sourced from reference TRBV30 and TRBJ2-7, is SQTIHQWPATLVQPVGSPLSLECTVEGTSNPNLYWYRQAAGRGLQLLFYSVGIGQISSEVPQNLSASRPQDRQFILSSKKLLLSDSGFYLCAWSPGRSYEQYFGPGTRLTVT.

This clonotype has a count of ten or more. The chain has TRBV2 and TRBJ2-1; 9 nucleotides align to TRBD2. In germline, CDR1 is SNHLY, CDR2 FYNNEI. V lost 3 bases and J lost 3; bases outside the gene matches: 3. This CDR3 is built from 15 residues. The CDR3: CASSDPLAGYNEQFF. The CDR3 bases are TGTGCCAGCAGTGACCCACTAGCGGGCTACAATGAGCAGTTCTTC.

This clonotype has a count of ten or more. The chain has TRBV28 and TRBJ1-1; D perhaps matches TRBD1 (5 bases). Trimming removed 6 bases at V and 1 base at J, with 9 bases between. The V gene's germline CDR1 is MDHEN and CDR2 SYDVKM. The CDR3 consists of 13 residues. The CDR3 sequence is CASSWGPNTEAFF. DNA for the CDR3: TGTGCCAGCAGCTGGGGCCCGAACACTGAAGCTTTCTTT.

This clonotype was counted many times. The rearrangement joins TRBV20-1 to TRBJ2-3; the match to TRBD2 covers 10 bases. Germline-derived CDR1 and CDR2 are DFQATT and SNEGSKA (reference sequence). The CDR3 loop spans 17 amino acids. V was clipped by 6 bases and J by 2 bases; unmatched bases: 14. CDR3 sequence: CSAKAGTSVGVTDTQYF. In DNA, the CDR3 is TGCAGTGCGAAGGCCGGGACTAGCGTTGGGGTCACAGATACGCAGTATTTT.

There are a few counts of this clonotype. The chain couples TRBV3-1 to TRBJ2-1, with 12 bases identical to TRBD2. V gave up 2 bases and J gave up 8 bases; unmatched junction bases: 7. CDR1 is LGHDT and CDR2 is YNNKEL in the germline V gene (reference sequence). The CDR3 loop spans 16 amino acids. The CDR3 loop is CASSQRRLAGEDEQFF. CDR3 DNA sequence: TGTGCCAGCAGCCAAAGGCGACTAGCGGGAGAGGATGAGCAGTTCTTC.

There are many counts of this clonotype. The gene calls are TRBV20-1 and TRBJ2-7, with a possible D match to TRBD2 (6 bases). In germline, CDR1 is DFQATT, CDR2 SNEGSKA (reference sequence). The CDR3 is 16 amino acids. Trimming stripped 3 bases from V and 7 bases from J, with 25 bases between. In DNA, the CDR3 is TGCAGTGCTAGGACGAAAACGGGACTGGCACTACGAGAGCAGTACTTC. It encodes CSARTKTGLALREQYF.

This chain connects TRBV20-1 to TRBJ1-6; 7 bases match TRBD1. CDR1 is DFQATT, CDR2 SNEGSKA, per germline (reference sequence). Unmatched junction bases numbered 5, after V lost 2 bases and J lost 7 bases. This CDR3 region has 14 residues. The DNA of the CDR3 is TGCAGTGCTAGACGGGGACAGACAAATTCACCCCTCCACTTT. As protein: CSARRGQTNSPLHF.